These 2 T cell receptor beta chains share one sample of origin, sequenced in a study of blood T cell repertoires in COVID-19. TCRdb keeps only in-frame clones here, not all; method: immunoSEQ multiplex PCR. The top ten hold 3% of the sample, which has 240,000 or so clones, around 85% seen once. The sequenced material came from peripheral blood. The source of these receptors is a woman aged 25 to 39 who had recovered from COVID-19.

The chain combines TRBV2 with TRBJ2-1, with TRBD2 matching over 14 bases. This CDR3 has 15 amino acids. V was clipped by 7 bases and J by 6 bases; unmatched bases: 5. The V gene's germline CDR1 is SNHLY and CDR2 FYNNEI. CDR3 in amino acids: CASTKTSGGANEQFF. CDR3 DNA: TGTGCCAGCACCAAGACTAGCGGGGGGGCCAATGAGCAGTTCTTC.

The genes are TRBV5-4 and TRBJ2-1; D possibly corresponds to TRBD1 (6 bases). Deletions cut 1 base from V and 9 bases from J, with 17 bases between. This CDR3 is built from 15 residues. Germline-derived CDR1 and CDR2 are SGHNT and YYREEE (reference sequence). CDR3 in DNA: TGTGCCAGCAGCTTGATAAGGGACCGAGGGGGTGAGCAGTTCTTC. Protein sequence: CASSLIRDRGGEQFF.